These 30 T cell receptor beta chains share one sample of origin, sequenced in a study of somatic mutations in cytotoxic T cells in rheumatoid arthritis. Method: immunoSEQ multiplex PCR; TCRdb's copy keeps in-frame clones and lacks some. The repertoire holds about 25,000 clones, with just under 75% as singletons. Input material: CD8+ T cells sorted from blood. The receptors derive from a woman in her late teens or twenties in good health.

This chain uses TRBV7-9 with TRBJ2-7; D is undetermined. The CDR3 sequence is 16 residues long. The germline CDR1 and CDR2 sequences are SEHNR and FQNEAQ (reference sequence). V lost 5 bases, J lost 2 bases, and 19 bases lay in between. CDR3 residues: CASSPPRATLPYEQYF. As DNA, the CDR3 is TGTGCCAGCAGCCCCCCAAGGGCGACATTACCCTACGAGCAGTACTTC.

In its sample, this clone was seen a few times. The rearrangement joins TRBV9 to TRBJ2-7, with D perhaps matching TRBD1 (5 bases). The V end was cut by 6 bases, the J end by 3 bases, with 13 bases between. The CDR3 totals 13 residues. CDR1 is SGDLS, CDR2 YYNGEE, per germline. As DNA, the CDR3 is TGTGCCAGCAACCCCCCAACAGGCTACGAGCAGTACGTC. Translated: CASNPPTGYEQYV.

V is TRBV27 and J is TRBJ2-7; a possible D gene is TRBD1 (6 bases). The CDR3 length is 15 residues. The V and J ends lost 6 bases and 3 bases respectively, with 18 bases between them. Germline CDR1 and CDR2: MNHEY and SMNVEV (reference sequence). This CDR3 is CASSLTGAALYEQYF. CDR3 nucleotide sequence: TGTGCCAGCAGCCTGACAGGAGCTGCCCTCTACGAGCAGTACTTC.

The J gene is TRBJ2-5, the V gene TRBV7-9; D gene unclear. V was shortened by 4 bases and J by 1 base, with 7 bases between the two germline ends. Germline values: CDR1 SEHNR, CDR2 FQNEAQ (reference sequence). This CDR3 has 13 amino acids. CDR3 amino acids: CASSSETQETQYF. In DNA, the CDR3 is TGTGCCAGCAGCTCCGAGACCCAAGAGACCCAGTACTTC. The full variable domain, its missing parts supplied by reference TRBV7-9 and TRBJ2-5, is DTGVSQNPRHKITKRGQNVTFRCDPISEHNRLYWYRQTLGQGPEFLTYFQNEAQLEKSRLLSDRFSAERPKGSFSTLEIQRTEQGDSAMYLCASSSETQETQYFGPGTRLLVL.

The chain combines TRBV2 with TRBJ1-3; no reliable D call. The CDR3 sequence is 16 residues long. Looked up from germline, CDR1 is SNHLY and CDR2 is FYNNEI. Between the trimmed V and J ends, which lost 7 bases and 0 bases, there was a span of 16 bases. This CDR3 reads CASIRNQRSSGNTIYF. As DNA, the CDR3 is TGTGCCAGCATTAGAAACCAGAGGAGCTCTGGAAACACCATATATTTT.

The V gene is TRBV4-1, the J gene TRBJ1-1; a weak D match, TRBD1 (6 bases). With 5 bases removed from V and 7 bases from J, the gap between germline ends came to 17 bases. The CDR3 is 14 amino acids. CDR1 and CDR2 from the germline V gene are MGHRA and YSYEKL. The CDR3 region has the DNA TGCGCCAGCAGCTTACAAGAGGGGGACATTGAAGCTTTCTTT. It translates to CASSLQEGDIEAFF.

The V gene is TRBV13, the J gene TRBJ2-2, with unresolved D. CDR1 is PRHDT, CDR2 FYEKMQ, per germline (reference sequence). The V end lost 0 bases, the J end lost 3 bases, and 2 bases lay between the germline ends. The CDR3 spans 13 residues. The CDR3 reads CASSLGDTGELFF. CDR3 DNA: TGTGCCAGCAGCTTAGGGGACACCGGGGAGCTGTTTTTT.

This clone was observed a handful of times. The rearrangement links TRBV19 to TRBJ2-3; a weak D match, TRBD1 (6 bases). This CDR3 has 14 amino acids. Trimming shortened V by 3 bases and J by 6 bases, and 13 bases separated the two germline ends. Germline assignment: CDR1 LNHDA and CDR2 SQIVND (reference sequence). Written as DNA, the CDR3 is TGTGCCAGTAGTATGGCAGGGGTCGCGGATACGCAGTATTTT. It encodes CASSMAGVADTQYF.

The chain combines TRBV5-6 with TRBJ2-5; perhaps D is TRBD1 or TRBD2 (5 bases each). The CDR3 contains 14 residues. The germline CDR1 and CDR2 sequences are SGHDT and YYEEEE. The V and J ends lost 0 bases and 5 bases respectively, with 11 bases between them. The DNA for the CDR3 is TGTGCCAGCAGCTTGGAGGGACCCCGGGAGACCCAGTACTTC. Residues: CASSLEGPRETQYF.

This clone was found once. The rearrangement links TRBV27 to TRBJ2-5; no clear D gene. V was cut by 5 bases and J by 3 bases, with 4 bases left in between. The CDR3 is 11 residues long. The V gene's germline CDR1 is MNHEY and CDR2 SMNVEV (reference sequence). CDR3 bases: TGTGCCAGCAGTCTCAAAGAGACCCAGTACTTC. It yields the protein CASSLKETQYF.

In DNA form, the CDR3 reads TGTGCCAGCAGTGACGGGCTAGTAGGCCCCAATGAGCAGTTCTTC. The encoded protein is CASSDGLVGPNEQFF. The V and J genes are TRBV6-4 and TRBJ2-1; the D is unclear. Germline lookup yields CDR1 MRHNA and CDR2 SNTAGT. V was clipped by 2 bases and J by 6 bases, with 14 bases between them. This CDR3 contains 15 residues.

This sequence joins TRBV7-8 and TRBJ1-1; D unresolved. CDR1 SGHVS and CDR2 FQNEAQ come from the germline V gene. V lost 5 bases and J 10 bases, leaving 17 bases between the germline ends. The CDR3 is 13 amino acids. CDR3 loop: CASSLLDKRGAFF. CDR3 sequence (DNA): TGTGCCAGCAGCCTCCTTGACAAGCGCGGAGCTTTCTTT.

The CDR3 region has the DNA TGTGCCAGCAGCTTAGGGGACAGGATCACGCACGAGCAGTACTTC. Its translation is CASSLGDRITHEQYF. The rearrangement joins TRBV7-9 to TRBJ2-7, with TRBD1 matching 8 bases. The V gene end was trimmed by 1 base and the J gene end by 5 bases; junction bases not matched to a gene: 7. The length of the CDR3 is 15 residues. CDR1 is SEHNR, CDR2 FQNEAQ, per germline (reference sequence).

The chain recombines TRBV14 with TRBJ2-7; D gene uncertain. Germline CDR1 and CDR2: SGHDN and FVKESK. The CDR3 sequence is 14 residues long. V was clipped by 1 base and J by 0 bases, with 7 bases between them. The CDR3 region is CASSQGVNSYEQYV. In DNA form, the CDR3 reads TGTGCCAGCAGCCAAGGCGTGAACTCCTACGAGCAGTACGTC.

The V gene is TRBV18, the J gene TRBJ2-1; D perhaps matches TRBD2 (5 bases). Trimming left V 6 bases short and J 8 bases short, with 20 bases between. The CDR3 is 15 amino acids. Germline V gene data show CDR1 as KGHSH and CDR2 as LQKENI. In nucleotides, the CDR3 is TGTGCCAGCTCTGCCGGGCCTGAGGGTATACATGAGCAGTTCTTC. This encodes CASSAGPEGIHEQFF.

The CDR3 nucleotides are TGTGCCAGCAGCTCCCTATACGGGGGGTACCAAGAGACCCAGTACTTC. It specifies CASSSLYGGYQETQYF. V usage is TRBV7-2 and J usage is TRBJ2-5, with 7 positions matching TRBD2. V shed 4 bases, J shed 0 bases, and the junction held 8 bases outside the gene matches. The CDR3 is made up of 16 amino acids. Germline loops: CDR1 SGHTA, CDR2 FQGNSA. Supplemented by reference TRBV7-2 and TRBJ2-5, the full variable domain reads GAGVSQSPSNKVTEKGKDVELRCDPISGHTALYWYRQSLGQGLEFLIYFQGNSAPDKSGLPSDRFSAERTGGSVSTLTIQRTQQEDSAVYLCASSSLYGGYQETQYFGPGTRLLVL.

This clone was found a few times. The chain carries TRBV18 and TRBJ2-3; a possible D gene is TRBD1 (6 bases). With 4 bases removed from V and 4 bases from J, the gap between germline ends came to 12 bases. Germline CDR1 and CDR2: KGHSH and LQKENI. This CDR3 has 14 residues. CDR3 sequence reads: CASSQEQGADTQYF. In nucleotides, the CDR3 is TGTGCCAGCTCACAGGAACAGGGTGCAGATACGCAGTATTTT.

This clone occurred once. The rearrangement uses TRBV6-1 and TRBJ1-4; 7 bases line up with TRBD1. The germline gives CDR1 MNHNS, CDR2 SASEGT. CDR3 length: 14 amino acids. Trimming took 8 bases from V and 7 from J; bases not matched to a gene: 10. This CDR3 reads CASAAGGRFEKLFF. The CDR3 bases are TGTGCCAGCGCCGCAGGGGGTCGTTTTGAAAAACTGTTTTTT.

The chain is built from TRBV27 and TRBJ2-7; D remains unclear. Trimming took off 3 bases at V and 3 bases at J, with 15 bases between the two ends. This CDR3 spans 15 amino acids. Germline CDR1 and CDR2: MNHEY and SMNVEV (reference sequence). In DNA form, the CDR3 reads TGTGCCAGCAGTTTCCAAGCCTTTCCCCTCTACGAGCAGTACTTC. Its translation: CASSFQAFPLYEQYF.

This clone has just one count. J is TRBJ1-2 and V is TRBV29-1, with 8 nucleotides matching TRBD1. This CDR3 has 12 residues. The germline V gene encodes CDR1 SQVTM and CDR2 ANQGSEA. The V segment lost 5 bases and the J segment 2 bases; nucleotides outside the gene matches: 1. The CDR3 DNA is TGCAGCGTTCAGGGGGCGAACTATGGCTACACCTTC. Translation: CSVQGANYGYTF.

This chain joins TRBV5-4 and TRBJ2-5, with D perhaps assigned TRBD1 or TRBD2 (5 bases each). Trimming took 4 bases from V and 0 from J, leaving 10 bases between them. Germline V gives CDR1 SGHNT, CDR2 YYREEE (reference sequence). The CDR3 has 14 amino acids. CDR3 in DNA: TGTGCCAGCAGCGTCGGGGCGGACCAAGAGACCCAGTACTTC. This encodes CASSVGADQETQYF.

CDR3 nucleotide sequence: TGTGCCAGCAGCTTGGGCAATGAGCAGTTCTTC. Its translation is CASSLGNEQFF. The chain has TRBV7-2 and TRBJ2-1; the D is unclear. Trimming left V 3 bases short and J 6 bases short, with 3 bases between. This CDR3 region has 11 residues. Germline V gene sequence: CDR1 SGHTA, CDR2 FQGNSA.

The chain joins TRBV27 to TRBJ2-1, with D uncertain. CDR3 length: 11 amino acids. Trimming left V 5 bases short and J 4 bases short, with 3 bases between. Germline lookup yields CDR1 MNHEY and CDR2 SMNVEV (reference sequence). CDR3 loop: CASSLYNEQFF. In DNA, the CDR3 is TGTGCCAGCAGTCTTTACAATGAGCAGTTCTTC.

The gene calls are TRBV27 and TRBJ1-5; D unresolved. V was pared by 8 bases and J by 3 bases, with 14 bases between. The germline CDR1 and CDR2 sequences are MNHEY and SMNVEV (reference sequence). The CDR3 totals 14 residues. CDR3 DNA sequence: TGTGCCAGCGCCCGCCGAGGAGACAATCAGCCCCAGCATTTT. It yields the protein CASARRGDNQPQHF.

This clone appeared a few times. V is TRBV28 and J is TRBJ1-1, with no clear D. V was cut by 2 bases and J by 4 bases, with 5 bases left in between. This CDR3 spans 12 amino acids. In germline, CDR1 is MDHEN, CDR2 SYDVKM. Written as DNA, the CDR3 is TGTGCCAGCAGTTTAGGGGTCACTGAAGCTTTCTTT. This gives the protein CASSLGVTEAFF. The full variable domain, completed using reference TRBV28 and TRBJ1-1, is DVKVTQSSRYLVKRTGEKVFLECVQDMDHENMFWYRQDPGLGLRLIYFSYDVKMKEKGDIPEGYSVSREKKERFSLILESASTNQTSMYLCASSLGVTEAFFGQGTRLTVV.

This clone appeared a few times. The chain recombines TRBV19 with TRBJ1-4; D not certain. Germline CDR1 reads LNHDA; CDR2 reads SQIVND (reference sequence). The CDR3 contains 11 residues. V lost 6 bases and J 8 bases, leaving 7 bases between the germline ends. As DNA, the CDR3 is TGTGCCAGTAGAGGAGGGGAAAAACTGTTTTTT. Protein: CASRGGEKLFF.

The V and J genes are TRBV19 and TRBJ1-1; no clear D gene. With 5 bases removed from V and 6 bases from J, the gap between germline ends came to 10 bases. Germline CDR1 and CDR2: LNHDA and SQIVND (reference sequence). The CDR3 covers 12 residues. The CDR3 loop reads CASSFPGAEAFF. For the CDR3, the DNA is TGTGCCAGTAGTTTCCCGGGCGCTGAAGCTTTCTTT.

The sample holds one count of this clone. The chain has TRBV7-9 and TRBJ1-3; maybe TRBD1 (5 bases). Per the germline V gene, CDR1 is SEHNR and CDR2 is FQNEAQ (reference sequence). There are 14 residues in the CDR3. V was pared by 7 bases and J by 3 bases, with 13 bases between. In nucleotides, the CDR3 is TGTGCCAGCACCCCAGACAGAGATGGAAACACCATATATTTT. It codes for CASTPDRDGNTIYF. Full variable domain (remainder filled in from reference TRBV7-9 and TRBJ1-3): DTGVSQNPRHKITKRGQNVTFRCDPISEHNRLYWYRQTLGQGPEFLTYFQNEAQLEKSRLLSDRFSAERPKGSFSTLEIQRTEQGDSAMYLCASTPDRDGNTIYFGEGSWLTVV.

The chain employs TRBV5-6 and TRBJ2-5, with 8 bases fitting TRBD1. CDR1 and CDR2 from the germline V gene are SGHDT and YYEEEE. CDR3 length: 14 amino acids. V shed 5 bases and J 4 bases; nucleotides not matched to a gene: 7. DNA for the CDR3: TGTGCCAGCAGTCTCACCAGGGGGCGAGAGACCCAGTACTTC. Its protein product is CASSLTRGRETQYF. The entire variable domain, with the rest obtained from reference TRBV5-6 and TRBJ2-5, is as follows: DAGVTQSPTHLIKTRGQQVTLRCSPKSGHDTVSWYQQALGQGPQFIFQYYEEEERQRGNFPDRFSGHQFPNYSSELNVNALLLGDSALYLCASSLTRGRETQYFGPGTRLLVL.

The chain combines TRBV2 with TRBJ1-3; D is undetermined. There are 15 residues in the CDR3. Looked up from germline, CDR1 is SNHLY and CDR2 is FYNNEI. Deletions cut 3 bases from V and 4 bases from J, with 13 bases between. The CDR3 is CASSDPGLLGNTIYF. CDR3 coding DNA: TGTGCCAGCAGTGACCCTGGGTTGCTCGGAAACACCATATATTTT. The complete variable domain, with remaining parts taken from reference TRBV2 and TRBJ1-3, reads EPEVTQTPSHQVTQMGQEVILRCVPISNHLYFYWYRQILGQKVEFLVSFYNNEISEKSEIFDDQFSVERPDGSNFTLKIRSTKLEDSAMYFCASSDPGLLGNTIYFGEGSWLTVV.